The T cell receptor beta chain under discussion was sequenced for a study of human T cells and chemical hapten exposure. Study-wide findings and caveats: DPC sensitization did not alter TCRs above 1 in 1000 frequency. PT1 expanded TCR counts and patch test score correlated positively.

Time point reported: pre-sensitization, week 0. The treatment denotes: therapeutic diphenylcyclopropenone sensitization with weekly scalp DPC. People who gave samples had alopecia, were 18 to 70 years old, and were suitable for DPC. Remarks on this clonotype: Its specificity is not known.

This CDR3 has 15 residues. Germline CDR1 and CDR2: SGHNT and YYREEE (reference sequence). J lost 0 bases, V lost 4 bases, and 4 bases had no gene match. What the library attached to individual cDNA molecules were unique molecular identifiers. TCRdb re-called the RACE reads with MiXCR, one entry per CDR3 protein. The sample contains approximately 60,000 distinct CDR3 sequences, 11% of which appear only once. The specimen was whole blood, collected in connection with sensitization to the hapten diphenylcyclopropenone (DPC). V gene TRBV5-4 combines with J gene TRBJ2-4, with 7 bases identical to TRBD1. This clonotype was obtained from a woman aged 40 to 49 with alopecia areata. Some clones in this sample may be carry-over from other donors' samples. CDR3 loop: CASSAGQVAKNIQYF. The CDR3 DNA sequence: TGTGCCAGCAGCGCCGGACAGGTAGCCAAAAACATTCAGTACTTC.